The rows below give T cell receptor beta chains drawn from one sample of a study of radiation and T cells in renal cell carcinoma. Clones were read by immunoSEQ multiplex PCR, and TCRdb kept only the in-frame ones, dropping some. The sample lists some 100,000 clones; about four fifths were seen once. The specimen was blood, collected from a patient whose treatment included radiotherapy and nephrectomy. The receptors were gathered from a man between 60 and 75 years old with renal cell carcinoma. CDR3s include the opening cysteine and the closing phenylalanine or tryptophan. D genes are given only for firm matches. Not all rows give a size; the values are once, few, many and, for expanded clones, a class.

size	D	V	J	DNA	CDR3
NA	NA	TRBV5-1	TRBJ1-2	TGCGCCAGCAGCTTGGGGGGGCAGCCGAACTATGGCTACACCTTC	CASSLGGQPNYGYTF
NA	NA	TRBV6-1	TRBJ2-5	TGTGCCAGCAGCCAAAGGTGGGACTCCCAAGAGACCCAGTACTTC	CASSQRWDSQETQYF
NA	NA	TRBV18	TRBJ1-5	TGTGCCAGCTCACCACGGCCTGGGGGACCAGGAAATCAGCCCCAGCATTTT	CASSPRPGGPGNQPQHF
NA	TRBD2	TRBV27	TRBJ2-2	TGTGCCAGCAGTTTATCTCCGGGACTAGCGGCGAACACCGGGGAGCTGTTTTTT	CASSLSPGLAANTGELFF
NA	TRBD2	TRBV6-4	TRBJ2-3	TGTGCCAGCAGTGCGGGAGGGCCCACAGATACGCAGTATTTT	CASSAGGPTDTQYF
NA	NA	TRBV4-3	TRBJ2-7	TGCGCCAGCAGCCAAGAACCAGCGGAGGGGACAGCGACCTACGAGCAGTACTTC	CASSQEPAEGTATYEQYF
NA	NA	TRBV27	TRBJ2-1	TGTGCCAGCAGTGCAGACAGGTTTTACAATGAGCAGTTCTTC	CASSADRFYNEQFF
NA	NA	TRBV5-5	TRBJ2-1	TGTGCCAGCAGCTTAGAGGGCCCAGTCTCCTACAATGAGCAGTTCTTC	CASSLEGPVSYNEQFF
few	NA	TRBV7-9	TRBJ2-5	TGTGCCAGCAGCCAAGGGTCGGGCAGCCAAGAGACCCAGTACTTC	CASSQGSGSQETQYF
NA	TRBD2	TRBV4-2	TRBJ2-1	TGTGCCAGCAGCCAAGTGGGCGGTAGCGGGAGGGCCTCGAGCTCCTACAATGAGCAGTTCTTC	CASSQVGGSGRASSSYNEQFF
NA	TRBD2	TRBV7-7	TRBJ2-7	TGTGCCAGCAGCTTAGAAACTAGCGGGCATATCTACGAGCAGTACTTC	CASSLETSGHIYEQYF
NA	NA	TRBV6-6	TRBJ1-1	TGTGCCAGCAGTCCTCCCCAGCTCACTGAAGCTTTCTTT	CASSPPQLTEAFF
few	NA	TRBV7-9	TRBJ1-1	TGTGCCAGCAGTTTGGATGGTGGGAAGACTGAAGCTTTCTTT	CASSLDGGKTEAFF
NA	TRBD1	TRBV6-6	TRBJ2-6	TGTGCCAGCAGTTCCAGGGGGTCTGGGGCCAACGTCCTGACTTTC	CASSSRGSGANVLTF
NA	NA	TRBV7-2	TRBJ2-1	TGTGCCAGCAGCTTAGCGCCCCCACCCCCCTACAATGAGCAGTTCTTC	CASSLAPPPPYNEQFF
NA	NA	TRBV5-5	TRBJ2-7	TGTGCCAGCAGCCCTGGGACCCCATACGAGCAGTACTTC	CASSPGTPYEQYF
once	TRBD1	TRBV10-3	TRBJ1-3	TGTGCCATCAGTGAGTCAAGACGACAGGGGACTGGAAACACCATATATTTT	CAISESRRQGTGNTIYF
NA	TRBD1	TRBV28	TRBJ1-3	TGTGCCAGCAGTTTATTTACAGGGGGTCCTGGAAACACCATATATTTT	CASSLFTGGPGNTIYF
NA	TRBD2	TRBV29-1	TRBJ2-3	TGCAGCGTTCTCCCGCGGGAGGGCCGAGAGGATACGCAGTATTTT	CSVLPREGREDTQYF
NA	NA	TRBV11-2	TRBJ2-1	TGTGCCAGCAGCTTAGGAGGACGGAGGGTCAATGAGCAGTTCTTC	CASSLGGRRVNEQFF
NA	TRBD1	TRBV19	TRBJ1-4	TGTGCCAGTACCTCAACTGGTGGGCAGGGGGCTCAAAAACTGTTTTTT	CASTSTGGQGAQKLFF
NA	NA	TRBV19	TRBJ2-7	TGTGCCAGTAGTATACACGGGAGCTCCTACGAGCAGTACTTC	CASSIHGSSYEQYF
NA	NA	TRBV28	TRBJ1-2	TGTGCCAGCACCCGGCAGAGAAGTTATGGCTACACCTTC	CASTRQRSYGYTF
few	TRBD2	TRBV7-2	TRBJ2-7	TGTGCCAGCAGCTGGGGACTAGCGGCTTACGAGCAGTACTTC	CASSWGLAAYEQYF
once	NA	TRBV28	TRBJ1-5	TGTGCCAGCAGTTTATTGAGGACAGCCCAGCAGCCCCAGCATTTT	CASSLLRTAQQPQHF
NA	NA	TRBV7-9	TRBJ2-7	TGTGCCAGCAGCTTAGGGGCAGGGCCTTTCTACGAGCAGTACTTC	CASSLGAGPFYEQYF
NA	NA	TRBV5-1	TRBJ1-2	TGCGCCAGCAGCCCCAGGGCGGGGGTGAACTATGGCTACACCTTC	CASSPRAGVNYGYTF
NA	NA	TRBV6-1	TRBJ2-7	TGTGCCAGCAGTGAATATGCGGGGCAGTACTTC	CASSEYAGQYF
NA	NA	TRBV4-3	TRBJ1-2	TGCGCCAGCAGCCAAGATCACCCGACCTCAAACTATGGCTACACCTTC	CASSQDHPTSNYGYTF
NA	TRBD2	TRBV4-2	TRBJ2-3	TGTGCCAGCAGCCAGGCGGTGCTAGCGGGAGTACATACGCAGTATTTT	CASSQAVLAGVHTQYF
NA	NA	TRBV4-3	TRBJ2-1	TGCGCCAGCAGCCCCTCATCTGGGAAGTCCTACAATGAGCAGTTCTTC	CASSPSSGKSYNEQFF
NA	NA	TRBV18	TRBJ2-5	TGTGCCAGCTCACCAGAAGAGACCCAGTACTTC	CASSPEETQYF
NA	NA	TRBV30	TRBJ1-3	TGTGCCTGGAGAGTCGGGGGAGGAAACACCATATATTTT	CAWRVGGGNTIYF
NA	NA	TRBV2	TRBJ2-4	TGTGCCAGCAGTGGACAAGTTGGAACACTAGCCAAAAACATTCAGTACTTC	CASSGQVGTLAKNIQYF
NA	NA	TRBV18	TRBJ2-5	TGTGCCAGCTCACTACAGGGTCCCCAAGAGACCCAGTACTTC	CASSLQGPQETQYF
NA	NA	TRBV5-6	TRBJ1-5	TGTGCCAGCAGCTCTGACACTGACAATCAGCCCCAGCATTTT	CASSSDTDNQPQHF
NA	TRBD2	TRBV9	TRBJ2-7	TGTGCCAGCAGCACAGGGGTAGCGGGAGACTACGAGCAGTACTTC	CASSTGVAGDYEQYF
NA	NA	TRBV5-6	TRBJ2-6	TGTGCCAGCAGCTTGACCGACGGCTCCCTGGTAGGGGTCCTGACTTTC	CASSLTDGSLVGVLTF
NA	NA	TRBV10-3	TRBJ2-3	TGTGCCATCAGCAGGGGGGCAGATACGCAGTATTTT	CAISRGADTQYF
once	NA	TRBV6-5	TRBJ1-5	TGTGCCAGCAGTTACATGGGGAGACAGCCCCAGCATTTT	CASSYMGRQPQHF
NA	TRBD2	TRBV5-1	TRBJ2-3	TGCGCCAGCAGCTTGGAAGCGGGAGGTCCCGCAGATACGCAGTATTTT	CASSLEAGGPADTQYF
NA	NA	TRBV7-8	TRBJ2-3	TGTGCCAGCAGCCCCGGGGCGCGCATGAGCACAGATACGCAGTATTTT	CASSPGARMSTDTQYF
NA	NA	TRBV7-2	TRBJ2-1	TGTGCCAGCAGCCCCACATGGGATGAGCAGTTCTTC	CASSPTWDEQFF
once	TRBD1	TRBV6-5	TRBJ2-5	TGTGCCAGCAGGGCTGGACAGGGGTGGACCCAGTACTTC	CASRAGQGWTQYF
once	NA	TRBV11-3	TRBJ2-1	TGTGCCAGCAGCCTACGGTCAGCAAACAATGAGCAGTTCTTC	CASSLRSANNEQFF
NA	TRBD2	TRBV29-1	TRBJ2-3	TGCAGCGTTGTCCTAGCGGGAGCCTTAGATACGCAGTATTTT	CSVVLAGALDTQYF
once	NA	TRBV11-2	TRBJ2-3	TGTGCCAGCAGCCCAAACCCCACCGGGGATACGCAGTATTTT	CASSPNPTGDTQYF
few	NA	TRBV6-5	TRBJ2-7	TGTGCCAGCAGTCTCGCTGCACCGGTGACCTACGAGCAGTACTTC	CASSLAAPVTYEQYF
NA	NA	TRBV30	TRBJ2-2	TGTGCCTGGAGTGTAGGGGCAGCCGGGGAGCTGTTTTTT	CAWSVGAAGELFF